A selection of T cell receptor beta chains follows, all from one sample in a study of T cells in Graves' hyperthyroidism and ophthalmopathy. Using its own MiXCR run on the multiplex PCR reads, TCRdb lists one record per CDR3 protein. This sample has hundreds of thousands of distinct CDR3 sequences, with about 24% found just once. Sequencing input: blood. The origin of the receptors is a woman between 25 and 40 years old with Graves' ophthalmopathy. Both conserved end residues are part of each CDR3. D genes are given only for firm matches. Not every row has a clone size; where given, it reads once, few, many or a size class.

v_call: TRBV28
j_call: TRBJ1-2
clone_size: NA
d_call: NA
cdr3_nt: TGTGCCAGCAGCGAGGGGGTAGAGGACTATGGCTACACCTTC
cdr3_aa: CASSEGVEDYGYTF

v_call: TRBV10-1
j_call: TRBJ1-1
clone_size: many
d_call: NA
cdr3_nt: TGCGCCAGCAGTGAGTCCGGGGGCCTGATGAACACTGAAGCTTTCTTT
cdr3_aa: CASSESGGLMNTEAFF

v_call: TRBV7-3
j_call: TRBJ2-7
clone_size: many
d_call: NA
cdr3_nt: TGTGCCAGCAGCTTAACGAAGCTAATTCCCAGCCTGAGCTCCTACGAGCAGTACTTC
cdr3_aa: CASSLTKLIPSLSSYEQYF

v_call: TRBV11-1
j_call: TRBJ2-7
clone_size: many
d_call: NA
cdr3_nt: TGTGCCAGCAGCTTAAGTACTAGCCCAAAACCGTACGAGCAGTACTTC
cdr3_aa: CASSLSTSPKPYEQYF

v_call: TRBV6-2/TRBV6-3
j_call: TRBJ1-5
clone_size: many
d_call: NA
cdr3_nt: TGTGCCAGCCTTGCAGATAGCAATCAGCCCCAGCATTTT
cdr3_aa: CASLADSNQPQHF

v_call: TRBV10-3
j_call: TRBJ2-2
clone_size: many
d_call: NA
cdr3_nt: TGTGCCATCACCACCGGGACACCGACAAAAACCGGGGAGCTGTTTTTT
cdr3_aa: CAITTGTPTKTGELFF

v_call: TRBV6-1
j_call: TRBJ1-5
clone_size: few
d_call: NA
cdr3_nt: TGTGCCAGCAGTGAATACGGGGGCGATAGCAATCAGCCCCAGCATTTT
cdr3_aa: CASSEYGGDSNQPQHF

v_call: TRBV19
j_call: TRBJ1-2
clone_size: many
d_call: TRBD1
cdr3_nt: TGTGCCAGTAGTCCCTCGGACAGGTTCTATGGCTACACCTTC
cdr3_aa: CASSPSDRFYGYTF

v_call: TRBV12-3/TRBV12-4
j_call: TRBJ1-1
clone_size: NA
d_call: TRBD1
cdr3_nt: TGTGCCAGCAGTTATCAAAACAGGGGGCGAGGGACTGAAGCTTTCTTT
cdr3_aa: CASSYQNRGRGTEAFF

v_call: TRBV10-2
j_call: TRBJ2-5
clone_size: many
d_call: NA
cdr3_nt: TGCGCCAGCAGTGAGTCTAGGGCTGGGACCCAGTACTTC
cdr3_aa: CASSESRAGTQYF

v_call: TRBV9
j_call: TRBJ1-1
clone_size: many
d_call: NA
cdr3_nt: TGTGCCAGCAGCGTAGTCGGGGGGTATGGGTACACTGAAGCTTTCTTT
cdr3_aa: CASSVVGGYGYTEAFF

v_call: TRBV2
j_call: TRBJ2-5
clone_size: many
d_call: NA
cdr3_nt: TGTGCCAGCAGTCTCGGGAGCAGGGGTGGGTTGGAGACCCAGTACTTC
cdr3_aa: CASSLGSRGGLETQYF

v_call: TRBV4-1
j_call: TRBJ2-7
clone_size: NA
d_call: TRBD2
cdr3_nt: TGCGCCAGCAGCCAAGAGGTTAGCCTAGCGGGTTACGAGCAGTACTTC
cdr3_aa: CASSQEVSLAGYEQYF

v_call: TRBV18
j_call: TRBJ1-1
clone_size: few
d_call: NA
cdr3_nt: TGTGCCAGCTCACCAGGGGCAGGGTTGAACACTGAAGCTTTCTTT
cdr3_aa: CASSPGAGLNTEAFF

v_call: TRBV5-1
j_call: TRBJ2-4
clone_size: NA
d_call: NA
cdr3_nt: TGCGCCAGCAGTTCGGGCCAGCTAGCCAAAAACATTCAGTACTTC
cdr3_aa: CASSSGQLAKNIQYF

v_call: TRBV12-3/TRBV12-4
j_call: TRBJ2-4
clone_size: many
d_call: TRBD1
cdr3_nt: TGTGCCAGCAGTCGGGACAGTATAAACATTCAGTACTTC
cdr3_aa: CASSRDSINIQYF

v_call: TRBV19
j_call: TRBJ2-3
clone_size: few
d_call: NA
cdr3_nt: TGTGCCAGTAGCGACGGCGGTTACACAGATACGCAGTATTTT
cdr3_aa: CASSDGGYTDTQYF

v_call: TRBV6-1
j_call: TRBJ1-5
clone_size: few
d_call: NA
cdr3_nt: TGTGCCAGCAGTCAATCCGGGATAAAGGCGCAGCCCCAGCATTTT
cdr3_aa: CASSQSGIKAQPQHF

v_call: TRBV24-1
j_call: TRBJ2-5
clone_size: many
d_call: NA
cdr3_nt: TGTGCCACCCCTCCCGGCCAACAAGAGACCCAGTACTTC
cdr3_aa: CATPPGQQETQYF

v_call: TRBV6-1
j_call: TRBJ2-7
clone_size: many
d_call: TRBD2
cdr3_nt: TGTGCCAGCAGAGGCAGGGAGGGCTCCTACGAGCAGTACTTC
cdr3_aa: CASRGREGSYEQYF

v_call: TRBV12-3/TRBV12-4
j_call: TRBJ1-5
clone_size: many
d_call: TRBD1
cdr3_nt: TGTGCCAGCAGTTTACGACAGGGGCGCAATCAGCCCCAGCATTTT
cdr3_aa: CASSLRQGRNQPQHF

v_call: TRBV3-1
j_call: TRBJ2-7
clone_size: many
d_call: NA
cdr3_nt: TGTGCCAGCAGTCAGGGGGGGGCCTACGAGCAGTACTTC
cdr3_aa: CASSQGGAYEQYF

v_call: TRBV5-1
j_call: TRBJ1-1
clone_size: many
d_call: NA
cdr3_nt: TGCGCCAGCAGCCCGCGGGGGCGACTCAACACTGAAGCTTTCTTT
cdr3_aa: CASSPRGRLNTEAFF

v_call: TRBV7-3
j_call: TRBJ2-7
clone_size: many
d_call: NA
cdr3_nt: TGTGCCAACCGTGACAGGAGCTCCTACGAGCAGTACTTC
cdr3_aa: CANRDRSSYEQYF

v_call: TRBV20-1
j_call: TRBJ1-1
clone_size: many
d_call: NA
cdr3_nt: TGCAGTGCCGGAAGAGGCGTTGGGGAGCCCGCTTTCTTT
cdr3_aa: CSAGRGVGEPAFF

v_call: TRBV2
j_call: TRBJ2-7
clone_size: NA
d_call: NA
cdr3_nt: TGTGCCAGCAGCGTCGGGGCGAGCTCCTACGAGCAGTACTTC
cdr3_aa: CASSVGASSYEQYF

v_call: TRBV6-2/TRBV6-3
j_call: TRBJ1-5
clone_size: NA
d_call: TRBD1
cdr3_nt: TGTGCCAGCAGTTTCAGGGGGCTATCCCCTAGCAATCAGCCCCAGCATTTT
cdr3_aa: CASSFRGLSPSNQPQHF

v_call: TRBV19
j_call: TRBJ1-5
clone_size: once
d_call: NA
cdr3_nt: TGTGCCAGTAGTACGACGTCAGGGCCGGCGCAGCCCCAGCATTTT
cdr3_aa: CASSTTSGPAQPQHF